This TCR beta chain was captured by sequencing in a study of blood T cells in healthy people across ages. Study results and caveats: Whereas aged donors had fewer naive CD4+ cells, long-lived donors had more of them and higher diversity. Without sorted subsets, naive and antigen-experienced compartments could not be conclusively compared.

Total RNA, at least 6 micrograms per sample, was extracted from PBMCs. Trimming took 0 bases from V and 0 from J; bases not matched to a gene: 2. The CDR3 length is 17 residues. The germline V gene has CDR1 KGHDR and CDR2 SFDVKD. A second PCR of roughly 7 to 11 cycles used a sample-barcoded 5' primer and a J-beta primer mix. Samples each returned at least 3 million CDR3-containing paired-end reads. Each CDR3 protein is one row after TCRdb ran MiXCR on the 5' RACE reads. The data contain a few hundred thousand distinct CDR3 sequences, 25% to 30% of them singletons. A remark on this clonotype: Its specificity is not known.

The material sequenced was blood. This TCR came from a woman between 70 and 85 years old in good health. The chain has TRBV24-1 and TRBJ2-2, with TRBD1 identical over 8 bases. The DNA for the CDR3 is TGTGCCACCAGTGATTTGAGGGACAGGTCGAACACCGGGGAGCTGTTTTTT. Protein product: CATSDLRDRSNTGELFF.